Listed below are T cell receptor beta chains from one sample, sequenced in a study of OX40 agonist ivuxolimab in advanced cancers. The protocol was immunoSEQ multiplex PCR, while the TCRdb copy is restricted to in-frame clones and leaves out a portion. Counted here are about 110,000 clones, around 93% occurring once; the ten biggest clones make up 0.66%. The material was CD4+ or CD8+ T cells sorted from blood, obtained in a trial of the OX40 agonist ivuxolimab. The source of these receptors is an adult with an advanced solid tumor such as melanoma, head and neck, liver or kidney cancer. The CDR3 runs from the conserved cysteine through the conserved F or W. The D gene is left open where the match is weak. For some rows the clone size is stated as once, few or many, or as a class when expanded; others skip it.

.,TRBV5-1,15,few,TRBJ2-3,CASSLELARGDTQYF,TGCGCCAGCAGCTTGGAACTAGCTAGGGGAGATACGCAGTATTTT
.,TRBV2,15,once,TRBJ1-1,CASSEEEGKNTEAFF,TGTGCCAGCAGTGAAGAGGAGGGGAAGAACACTGAAGCTTTCTTT
TRBD2,TRBV27,15,.,TRBJ2-7,CASSPESGRSYEQYF,TGTGCCAGCAGTCCGGAGAGCGGGAGGTCTTACGAGCAGTACTTC
.,TRBV30,11,.,TRBJ2-2,CAWSVPGELFF,TGTGCCTGGAGTGTACCCGGGGAGCTGTTTTTT
.,TRBV6-6,16,.,TRBJ1-1,CASSYEPGKLNTEAFF,TGTGCCAGCAGTTATGAGCCGGGTAAATTGAACACTGAAGCTTTCTTT
.,TRBV6-5,15,.,TRBJ1-1,CASSLRQTWHGEAFF,TGTGCCAGCAGTCTGCGACAAACTTGGCATGGTGAAGCTTTCTTT
TRBD1,TRBV6-6,13,.,TRBJ2-7,CASTGQGPYEQYF,TGTGCCAGCACCGGACAGGGTCCCTACGAGCAGTACTTC
.,TRBV2,14,.,TRBJ1-6,CASSRALTNSPLHF,TGTGCCAGCAGTCGGGCTCTGACTAATTCACCCCTCCACTTT
.,TRBV5-4,14,.,TRBJ2-2,CASSPDGNTGELFF,TGTGCCAGCAGCCCGGACGGGAACACCGGGGAGCTGTTTTTT
TRBD1,TRBV9,17,.,TRBJ1-3,CASSATRQGYRGNTIYF,TGTGCCAGCAGCGCCACTCGACAGGGGTACCGTGGAAACACCATATATTTT
.,TRBV5-1,13,.,TRBJ1-3,CASSNGAVGTIYF,TGCGCCAGCAGCAACGGAGCCGTGGGCACCATATATTTT
.,TRBV5-1,14,.,TRBJ2-1,CASSPTRGIGEQFF,TGCGCCAGCAGCCCGACTAGAGGTATTGGTGAGCAGTTCTTC
TRBD1,TRBV19,17,once,TRBJ2-1,CASSIRTRGQGAGEQFF,TGTGCCAGTAGTATACGGACCCGTGGACAGGGGGCGGGGGAGCAGTTCTTC
.,TRBV5-1,16,.,TRBJ1-1,CASSLDAQGQGSAAFF,TGCGCCAGCAGCTTGGACGCGCAGGGGCAGGGGTCTGCGGCTTTCTTT
.,TRBV5-1,14,.,TRBJ1-4,CASSLVATNEKLFF,TGCGCCAGCAGCTTGGTTGCAACTAATGAAAAACTGTTTTTT
.,TRBV11-3,11,.,TRBJ2-7,CASSSTYEQYF,TGTGCCAGCAGCTCCACCTACGAGCAGTACTTC
.,TRBV6-6,13,.,TRBJ1-3,CASAGVVGNTIYF,TGTGCCAGCGCGGGAGTGGTGGGAAACACCATATATTTT
.,TRBV29-1,15,.,TRBJ2-5,CSGQKVGGVGETQYF,TGCAGCGGCCAAAAAGTAGGAGGGGTGGGAGAGACCCAGTACTTC